These T cell receptor beta chains were read from a single sample in a study of beta chain features in type 1 diabetes. TCRdb's copy holds only in-frame clones and misses some; the assay was immunoSEQ multiplex PCR. The sample has hundreds of thousands of clones, over 12% seen once; the top ten hold 0.035% to 0.045%. The sequenced sample was naive CD4+ T cells from blood. The origin of the receptors is a man younger than 35 with type 1 diabetes. The CDR3 runs from the conserved cysteine through the conserved F or W. A D gene is named only where the DNA matches it firmly. Size values are once, few and many counts, or a class for expanded clones, and some rows have none.

CDR3aa: CATSLRTVSLETQYF; CDR3nt: TGTGCCACCAGCCTTCGGACAGTCTCCTTAGAGACCCAGTACTTC; d_gene: .; abundance: .; v_gene: TRBV15; j_gene: TRBJ2-5
CDR3aa: CASGLSQSGGWGYGYTF; CDR3nt: TGTGCTAGTGGTTTGTCCCAATCCGGCGGGTGGGGCTATGGCTACACCTTC; d_gene: .; abundance: .; v_gene: TRBV12-5; j_gene: TRBJ1-2
CDR3aa: CASSLLQGANTIYF; CDR3nt: TGTGCCAGCAGCTTGCTACAGGGGGCAAACACCATATATTTT; d_gene: TRBD1; abundance: .; v_gene: TRBV7-9; j_gene: TRBJ1-3
CDR3aa: CASSGSREQYF; CDR3nt: TGTGCCAGCTCCGGGAGCAGGGAGCAGTACTTC; d_gene: .; abundance: few; v_gene: TRBV28; j_gene: TRBJ2-7
CDR3aa: CASSVGEIRGYEQYF; CDR3nt: TGTGCCAGCAGCGTAGGGGAGATTAGGGGATACGAGCAGTACTTC; d_gene: .; abundance: .; v_gene: TRBV9; j_gene: TRBJ2-7
CDR3aa: CASTRTGTSGDTQYF; CDR3nt: TGTGCCAGCACCCGAACTGGGACTAGCGGTGATACGCAGTATTTT; d_gene: TRBD2; abundance: few; v_gene: TRBV6-1; j_gene: TRBJ2-3
CDR3aa: CASSEGSNQPQHF; CDR3nt: TGTGCCAGCAGTGAGGGCAGCAATCAGCCCCAGCATTTT; d_gene: .; abundance: .; v_gene: TRBV6-1; j_gene: TRBJ1-5
CDR3aa: CASSDEGRAAYNEQFF; CDR3nt: TGTGCCAGCAGCGACGAAGGGAGAGCTGCCTACAATGAGCAGTTCTTC; d_gene: .; abundance: .; v_gene: TRBV25-1; j_gene: TRBJ2-1
CDR3aa: CASTADRAYNEQFF; CDR3nt: TGCGCCAGCACCGCGGACAGGGCCTACAATGAGCAGTTCTTC; d_gene: TRBD1; abundance: few; v_gene: TRBV5-1; j_gene: TRBJ2-1
CDR3aa: CASSAGLGAETQYF; CDR3nt: TGTGCCAGCAGCGCCGGACTAGGGGCAGAGACCCAGTACTTC; d_gene: TRBD2; abundance: few; v_gene: TRBV5-6; j_gene: TRBJ2-5
CDR3aa: CASSEALQGEDTQYF; CDR3nt: TGTGCCAGCAGTGAAGCTTTGCAGGGGGAAGATACGCAGTATTTT; d_gene: TRBD1; abundance: few; v_gene: TRBV6-1; j_gene: TRBJ2-3
CDR3aa: CASSESPNRGLSYEQYF; CDR3nt: TGTGCCAGCAGTGAATCCCCAAACAGGGGGCTTTCCTACGAGCAGTACTTC; d_gene: TRBD1; abundance: .; v_gene: TRBV25-1; j_gene: TRBJ2-7
CDR3aa: CASSLVGTEYNEQFF; CDR3nt: TGTGCCAGCAGCTTAGTTGGGACAGAATACAATGAGCAGTTCTTC; d_gene: TRBD1; abundance: few; v_gene: TRBV7-9; j_gene: TRBJ2-1
CDR3aa: CASRPFVGNEQFF; CDR3nt: TGTGCCAGCAGGCCCTTTGTCGGCAATGAGCAGTTCTTC; d_gene: .; abundance: .; v_gene: TRBV6-5; j_gene: TRBJ2-1
CDR3aa: CASSPLGSYEQYF; CDR3nt: TGTGCCAGCAGCCCTCTCGGGTCCTACGAGCAGTACTTC; d_gene: .; abundance: .; v_gene: TRBV7-2; j_gene: TRBJ2-7
CDR3aa: CASRQLTGQSYEQYF; CDR3nt: TGTGCCAGCAGACAACTGACAGGTCAAAGCTACGAGCAGTACTTC; d_gene: .; abundance: .; v_gene: TRBV11-2; j_gene: TRBJ2-7
CDR3aa: CASSRDREHIQYF; CDR3nt: TGCGCCAGCAGCCGGGACAGGGAGCACATTCAGTACTTC; d_gene: TRBD1; abundance: many; v_gene: TRBV4-3; j_gene: TRBJ2-4
CDR3aa: CASSRDRVYGYTF; CDR3nt: TGTGCCAGCAGTCGAGACAGGGTCTATGGCTACACCTTC; d_gene: TRBD1; abundance: few; v_gene: TRBV28; j_gene: TRBJ1-2
CDR3aa: CASSLDRDNEQFF; CDR3nt: TGCGCCAGCAGCTTGGACAGGGACAATGAGCAGTTCTTC; d_gene: .; abundance: .; v_gene: TRBV5-1; j_gene: TRBJ2-1
CDR3aa: CASSFPSDRPTSKTQYF; CDR3nt: TGTGCCAGCAGTTTTCCCTCGGACAGGCCAACATCGAAGACCCAGTACTTC; d_gene: TRBD1; abundance: once; v_gene: TRBV28; j_gene: TRBJ2-5
CDR3aa: CASSLLTYTYNEQFF; CDR3nt: TGTGCCAGCAGCTTATTGACTTACACCTACAATGAGCAGTTCTTC; d_gene: .; abundance: few; v_gene: TRBV5-4; j_gene: TRBJ2-1
CDR3aa: CARSLGRNSYEQYF; CDR3nt: TGTGCCAGGAGCTTGGGGAGAAACTCCTACGAGCAGTACTTC; d_gene: .; abundance: .; v_gene: TRBV2; j_gene: TRBJ2-7
CDR3aa: CASSHPDSSGGYTF; CDR3nt: TGCGCCAGCAGCCACCCGGACTCTTCAGGTGGCTACACCTTC; d_gene: .; abundance: .; v_gene: TRBV4-1; j_gene: TRBJ1-2
CDR3aa: CSARDRGGTEAFF; CDR3nt: TGCAGCGCCCGAGACAGGGGAGGGACTGAAGCTTTCTTT; d_gene: TRBD1; abundance: .; v_gene: TRBV29-1; j_gene: TRBJ1-1
CDR3aa: CACRAPLEAFF; CDR3nt: TGTGCCTGCAGGGCCCCGCTTGAAGCTTTCTTT; d_gene: .; abundance: .; v_gene: TRBV30; j_gene: TRBJ1-1
CDR3aa: CASSLGTTLVYEQFF; CDR3nt: TGTGCCAGTAGTCTCGGGACTACTCTTGTTTATGAGCAGTTCTTC; d_gene: TRBD2; abundance: .; v_gene: TRBV19; j_gene: TRBJ2-1
CDR3aa: CASSLRKGLSSYEQYF; CDR3nt: TGTGCCAGCAGCTTAAGGAAGGGCCTCTCCTCCTACGAGCAGTACTTC; d_gene: .; abundance: few; v_gene: TRBV7-2; j_gene: TRBJ2-7
CDR3aa: CASSRQASGYTGELFF; CDR3nt: TGTGCCAGCAGCCGTCAGGCTAGCGGGTACACCGGGGAGCTGTTTTTT; d_gene: TRBD2; abundance: .; v_gene: TRBV7-2; j_gene: TRBJ2-2
CDR3aa: CAWSIQGVAEAFF; CDR3nt: TGTGCCTGGAGTATACAGGGTGTCGCTGAAGCTTTCTTT; d_gene: .; abundance: .; v_gene: TRBV30; j_gene: TRBJ1-1
CDR3aa: CASSDARGAKNIQYF; CDR3nt: TGTGCCAGCAGTGATGCCAGGGGTGCCAAAAACATTCAGTACTTC; d_gene: .; abundance: few; v_gene: TRBV2; j_gene: TRBJ2-4
CDR3aa: CASRGQGISGGANVLTF; CDR3nt: TGTGCCAGCAGGGGACAGGGAATCTCTGGTGGGGCCAACGTCCTGACTTTC; d_gene: TRBD1; abundance: few; v_gene: TRBV11-2; j_gene: TRBJ2-6
CDR3aa: CASSLETVYGYTF; CDR3nt: TGTGCCAGCAGCTTAGAGACAGTCTATGGCTACACCTTC; d_gene: .; abundance: few; v_gene: TRBV7-9; j_gene: TRBJ1-2
CDR3aa: CASKNNQATDTQYF; CDR3nt: TGTGCCAGCAAGAATAATCAAGCCACAGATACGCAGTATTTT; d_gene: .; abundance: few; v_gene: TRBV5-4; j_gene: TRBJ2-3
CDR3aa: CASSAGQGSDGYTF; CDR3nt: TGCGCCAGCAGCGCGGGACAGGGGAGTGATGGCTACACCTTC; d_gene: TRBD1; abundance: few; v_gene: TRBV5-1; j_gene: TRBJ1-2
CDR3aa: CSVADRIGTEAFF; CDR3nt: TGCAGCGTTGCCGACAGGATCGGCACTGAAGCTTTCTTT; d_gene: .; abundance: few; v_gene: TRBV29-1; j_gene: TRBJ1-1
CDR3aa: CASSTGPVKDEKLFF; CDR3nt: TGTGCCAGCAGCACAGGGCCGGTGAAGGATGAAAAACTGTTTTTT; d_gene: .; abundance: few; v_gene: TRBV2; j_gene: TRBJ1-4
CDR3aa: CASRFTGGTDTQYF; CDR3nt: TGTGCCAGCAGATTCACGGGGGGCACAGATACGCAGTATTTT; d_gene: .; abundance: few; v_gene: TRBV7-2; j_gene: TRBJ2-3
CDR3aa: CASSLGGEQFF; CDR3nt: TGTGCTAGCAGCTTAGGGGGTGAGCAGTTCTTC; d_gene: .; abundance: few; v_gene: TRBV7-7; j_gene: TRBJ2-1
CDR3aa: CASCCGDTDTQYF; CDR3nt: TGTGCCAGCTGTTGTGGGGACACAGATACGCAGTATTTT; d_gene: .; abundance: few; v_gene: TRBV5-4; j_gene: TRBJ2-3
CDR3aa: CSVPPRDRNSPLHF; CDR3nt: TGCAGCGTCCCCCCCAGGGACCGGAATTCACCCCTCCACTTT; d_gene: .; abundance: few; v_gene: TRBV29-1; j_gene: TRBJ1-6
CDR3aa: CASSAPGLAVQETQYF; CDR3nt: TGTGCCAGCAGCGCTCCGGGACTAGCGGTACAAGAGACCCAGTACTTC; d_gene: TRBD2; abundance: few; v_gene: TRBV11-2; j_gene: TRBJ2-5
CDR3aa: CASSTTANYGYTF; CDR3nt: TGTGCCAGCAGTACAACAGCCAACTATGGCTACACCTTC; d_gene: .; abundance: few; v_gene: TRBV25-1; j_gene: TRBJ1-2